This T cell receptor beta chain came from a study of beta chain features in type 1 diabetes. Broader study findings: There was a possibility that cDNA sequencing over-represented cells with high TCR expression. In every one of the four CD4+ subsets, TCRB CDR3s were moderately but significantly shorter in Type 1 diabetes patients. The VDJ junctions of type 1 diabetes patients carried fewer insertions and more deletions.

Reverse transcription of all isolated RNA meant that expressed TCRB transcripts were sequenced. Roughly 3.4 million reads per sample on average were obtained from naive, central memory and regulatory T cell samples. Assay: immunoSEQ multiplex PCR; the TCRdb copy retains only in-frame clones and omits some. The sample lists tens of thousands of clones; around 45% were seen once. A word on this clone: Its antigen remains unknown.

Per germline, CDR1 LGHNA and CDR2 YNFKEQ. The CDR3 runs 15 residues. V was trimmed by 3 bases and J by 3 bases, leaving 12 bases between them. This chain connects TRBV4-2 to TRBJ1-5, with D possibly being TRBD1 (6 bases). The material sequenced was Tregs from blood. This sequence originates from a man aged 25-40 years with type 1 diabetes. The CDR3 is CASSQEQGLNQPQHF. CDR3 nucleotides: TGTGCCAGCAGCCAGGAACAGGGCCTCAATCAGCCCCAGCATTTT.